This T cell receptor beta chain originates from a study of technical replicates of blood from several donors. Produced via immunoSEQ multiplex PCR; TCRdb's table is partial and in-frame only. This sample has about 79,000 clones; 75% to 95% occur once, and the top ten carry approximately 0.4%. This CDR3 has 13 residues. Between the trimmed V and J ends, which lost 3 bases and 2 bases, there was a span of 8 bases. Germline V gene data show CDR1 as LNHDA and CDR2 as SQIVND (reference sequence). The sequence was obtained from a human donor in good health. Some clones in this sample may be carry-over from other donors' samples. The sample taken for sequencing was T cells isolated from PBMCs. The chain uses TRBV19 and TRBJ2-7; D uncertain. CDR3 region: CASSIVVAYEQYF. The CDR3 DNA reads as TGTGCCAGTAGTATTGTCGTAGCCTACGAGCAGTACTTC.